The clone carrying this T cell receptor beta chain came up a few times. The data derive from a study of spatial heterogeneity in lung cancer. Time point defined: sample taken at primary tumor resection. Via MiXCR, TCRdb re-called the 5' RACE reads, giving one row per CDR3 protein. The data hold over 50,000 distinct CDR3 sequences, with 6.3% observed a single time. The material sequenced was PBMCs, taken at surgery. The sequence was collected from a female donor with early-stage non-small cell lung cancer.

The CDR3 is CASSLLSGTGELFF. In DNA form, the CDR3 reads TGTGCCAGCAGCCTCCTTTCAGGGACAGGGGAGCTGTTTTTT. J is TRBJ2-2 and V is TRBV7-6; D might be TRBD1 (6 bases). Germline V gives CDR1 SGHVS, CDR2 FNYEAQ. CDR3 length: 14 residues. Trimming left V 5 bases short and J 8 bases short, with 15 bases between.